The rows below give T cell receptor beta chains drawn from one sample of a study of T cell repertoires in cytomegalovirus infection. Their target antigens are unknown. TCRdb redid the calling of the reads with MiXCR, one entry per CDR3 protein. The sample consists of 550,000 to 700,000 distinct CDR3 sequences, about 40% of them appearing once. The sequences come from cultured PBMCs, collected from culture after CMV antigen stimulation. These receptors were taken from a human donor in good health (CMV status not recorded). Some clones in this sample may be carry-over from other donors' samples. Both conserved end residues are part of each CDR3. Some rows have no size entry. The others give once, few or many, or a class for an expanded clone.

v_gene | abundance | CDR3aa
TRBV5-1 | . | CASSPIKMNYGYTF
TRBV7-2 | few | CASSLDVLGLAGRLNTGELFF
TRBV10-3 | . | CAINNLGSMGTEAFF
TRBV4-1 | . | CASSQEGKSAAQYF
TRBV7-2 | . | CASSLMRPDTQYF
TRBV7-9 | . | CASPRLAQNTGELFF
TRBV5-1 | . | CASSFQRGYEQYF
TRBV5-4 | . | CASSLAGQFNYEQYF
TRBV5-4 | . | CASKERENNEQFF
TRBV6-1 | . | CASAPLGHWNEQYF